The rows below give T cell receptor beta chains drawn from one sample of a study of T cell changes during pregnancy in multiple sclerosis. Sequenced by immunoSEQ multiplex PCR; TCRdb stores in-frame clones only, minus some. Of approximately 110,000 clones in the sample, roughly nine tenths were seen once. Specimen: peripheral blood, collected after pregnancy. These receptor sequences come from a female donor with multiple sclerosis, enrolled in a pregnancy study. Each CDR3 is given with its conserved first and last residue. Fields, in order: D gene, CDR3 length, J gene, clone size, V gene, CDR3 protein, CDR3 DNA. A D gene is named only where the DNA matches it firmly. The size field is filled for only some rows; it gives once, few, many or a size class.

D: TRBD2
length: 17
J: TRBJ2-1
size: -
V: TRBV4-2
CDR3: CASSQEARGGLSNEQFF
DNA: TGTGCCAGCAGCCAAGAAGCGCGGGGGGGTCTGAGTAATGAGCAGTTCTTC

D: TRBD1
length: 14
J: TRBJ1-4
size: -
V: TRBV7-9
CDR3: CASSPGQGDEKLFF
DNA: TGTGCCAGCAGCCCCGGACAGGGGGATGAAAAACTGTTTTTT

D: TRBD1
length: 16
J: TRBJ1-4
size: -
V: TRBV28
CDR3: CASSSPWTGNHEKLFF
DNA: TGTGCCAGCAGTTCGCCTTGGACAGGGAACCATGAAAAACTGTTTTTT

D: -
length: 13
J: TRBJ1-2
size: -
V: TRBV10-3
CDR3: CAITGGTKERYTF
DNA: TGTGCCATCACCGGGGGGACAAAGGAACGCTACACCTTC

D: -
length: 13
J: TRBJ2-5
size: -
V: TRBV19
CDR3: CASSTQPRGTQYF
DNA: TGTGCCAGTAGCACACAACCTCGCGGGACCCAGTACTTC

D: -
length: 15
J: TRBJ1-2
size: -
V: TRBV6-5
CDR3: CASRAGGLANYGYTF
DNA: TGTGCCAGCAGGGCCGGGGGGCTAGCTAACTATGGCTACACCTTC

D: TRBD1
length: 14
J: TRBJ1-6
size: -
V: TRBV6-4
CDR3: CASSVDRQNSPLHF
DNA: TGTGCCAGCAGTGTGGACAGGCAGAATTCACCCCTCCACTTT

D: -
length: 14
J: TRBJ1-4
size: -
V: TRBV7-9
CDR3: CASSLGGGFEKLFF
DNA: TGTGCCAGCAGCTTAGGCGGGGGTTTTGAAAAACTGTTTTTT

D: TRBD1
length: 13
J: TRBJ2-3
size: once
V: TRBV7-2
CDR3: CASSGQGKDTQYF
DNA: TGTGCCAGCAGCGGACAGGGGAAAGATACGCAGTATTTT

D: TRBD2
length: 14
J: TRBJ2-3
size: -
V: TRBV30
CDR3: CAWRISGRTDTQYF
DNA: TGTGCCTGGAGAATATCCGGGAGGACAGATACGCAGTATTTT

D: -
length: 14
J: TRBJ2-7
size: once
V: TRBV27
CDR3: CASSRAGNSYEQYF
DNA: TGTGCCAGCAGTCGTGCAGGGAACTCCTACGAGCAGTACTTC

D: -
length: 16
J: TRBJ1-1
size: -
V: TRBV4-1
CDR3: CASSQGTAPTNTEAFF
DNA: TGCGCCAGCAGCCAAGGGACAGCCCCGACGAACACTGAAGCTTTCTTT

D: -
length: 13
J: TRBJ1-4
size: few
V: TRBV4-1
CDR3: CASSQSANEKLFF
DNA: TGCGCCAGCAGCCAATCGGCTAATGAAAAACTGTTTTTT

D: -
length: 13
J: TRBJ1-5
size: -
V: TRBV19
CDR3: CATRYSSNQPQHF
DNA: TGTGCCACCAGATACAGTAGCAATCAGCCCCAGCATTTT

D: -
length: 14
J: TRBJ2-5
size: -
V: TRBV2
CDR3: CASSEALGRETQYF
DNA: TGTGCCAGCAGTGAAGCGCTTGGCAGAGAGACCCAGTACTTC

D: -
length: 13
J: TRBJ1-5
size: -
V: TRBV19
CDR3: CASSPPQGRAQHF
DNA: TGTGCCAGTAGTCCCCCGCAGGGCAGGGCCCAGCATTTT

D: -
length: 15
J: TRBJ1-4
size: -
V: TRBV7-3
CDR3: CASSLGAGVNEKLFF
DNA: TGTGCCAGCAGCTTAGGGGCAGGGGTTAATGAAAAACTGTTTTTT

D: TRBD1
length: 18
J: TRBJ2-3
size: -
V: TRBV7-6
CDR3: CASSFELGTGGRTDTQYF
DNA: TGTGCCAGCAGCTTCGAATTGGGGACAGGGGGCCGCACAGATACGCAGTATTTT

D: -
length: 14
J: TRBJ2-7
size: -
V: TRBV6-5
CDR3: CASSPGRTTYEQYF
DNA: TGTGCCAGCAGTCCCGGACGGACTACCTACGAGCAGTACTTC

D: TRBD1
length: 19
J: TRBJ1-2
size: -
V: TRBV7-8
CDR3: CASSQNRVEGARNNYGYTF
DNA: TGTGCCAGCAGCCAAAACCGAGTAGAGGGGGCGAGGAACAACTATGGCTACACCTTC

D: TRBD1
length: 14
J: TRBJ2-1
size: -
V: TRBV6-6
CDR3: CASSDPGQGNEQFF
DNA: TGTGCCAGCAGTGATCCGGGACAGGGCAATGAGCAGTTCTTC

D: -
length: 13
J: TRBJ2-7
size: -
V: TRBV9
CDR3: CASSVAERYEQYF
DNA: TGTGCCAGCAGCGTAGCCGAGCGTTACGAGCAGTACTTC

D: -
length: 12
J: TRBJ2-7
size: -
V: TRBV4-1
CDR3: CASRGQDYEQYF
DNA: TGCGCCAGCAGAGGACAAGACTACGAGCAGTACTTC

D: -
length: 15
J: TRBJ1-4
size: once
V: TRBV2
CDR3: CASTQDSATNEKLFF
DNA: TGTGCCAGCACCCAGGACAGCGCAACTAATGAAAAACTGTTTTTT

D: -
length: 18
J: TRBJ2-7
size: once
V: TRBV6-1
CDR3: CASSEAEQTASTPYEQYF
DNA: TGTGCCAGCAGTGAAGCGGAACAGACAGCCTCGACCCCCTACGAGCAGTACTTC

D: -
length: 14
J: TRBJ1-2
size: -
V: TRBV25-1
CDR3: CASSDGHGHYGYTF
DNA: TGTGCCAGCAGTGACGGACATGGGCATTATGGCTACACCTTC

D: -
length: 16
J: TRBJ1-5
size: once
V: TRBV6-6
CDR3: CASSYSSGSGGQPQHF
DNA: TGTGCCAGCAGTTACTCCTCGGGGTCCGGGGGGCAGCCCCAGCATTTT

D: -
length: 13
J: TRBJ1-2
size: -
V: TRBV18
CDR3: CASSPAQDRFYTF
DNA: TGTGCCAGCTCACCGGCCCAAGACAGATTCTACACCTTC

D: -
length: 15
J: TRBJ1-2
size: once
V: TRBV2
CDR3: CASSEARSLIYGYTF
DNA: TGTGCCAGCAGTGAAGCGCGGAGCCTTATCTATGGCTACACCTTC

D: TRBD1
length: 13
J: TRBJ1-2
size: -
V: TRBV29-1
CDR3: CSVEHQGGYGYTF
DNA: TGCAGCGTTGAGCACCAGGGGGGCTATGGCTACACCTTC

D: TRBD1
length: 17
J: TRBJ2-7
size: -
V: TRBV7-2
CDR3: CASSLGTGRPLSYEQYF
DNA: TGTGCCAGCAGCTTAGGGACAGGGAGGCCCCTCTCCTACGAGCAGTACTTC

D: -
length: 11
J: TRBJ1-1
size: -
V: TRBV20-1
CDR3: CSAVHNTEAFF
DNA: TGCAGTGCTGTACATAACACTGAAGCTTTCTTT

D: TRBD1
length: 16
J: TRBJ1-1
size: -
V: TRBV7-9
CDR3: CASSHLPGQGNTEAFF
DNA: TGTGCCAGCAGCCACCTACCGGGACAGGGGAACACTGAAGCTTTCTTT

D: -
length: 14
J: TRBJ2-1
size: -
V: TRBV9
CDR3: CASSDGGTYNEQFF
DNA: TGTGCCAGCAGCGACGGGGGAACCTACAATGAGCAGTTCTTC

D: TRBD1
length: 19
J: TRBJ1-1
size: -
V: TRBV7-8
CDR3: CASSLAPDRDRVNGTEAFF
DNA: TGTGCCAGCAGCCTAGCCCCCGACCGGGACAGGGTGAACGGCACTGAAGCTTTCTTT

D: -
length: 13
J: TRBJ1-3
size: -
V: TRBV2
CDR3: CASRRDSGNTIYF
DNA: TGTGCCAGCCGCAGGGACTCTGGAAACACCATATATTTT

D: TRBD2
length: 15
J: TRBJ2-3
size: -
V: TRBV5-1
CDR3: CASGLAGGSTDTQYF
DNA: TGCGCCAGCGGACTAGCGGGGGGGAGCACAGATACGCAGTATTTT

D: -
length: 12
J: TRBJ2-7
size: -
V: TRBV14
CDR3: CASSQGIRTAYF
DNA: TGTGCCAGCAGCCAAGGGATTCGGACAGCTTACTTC

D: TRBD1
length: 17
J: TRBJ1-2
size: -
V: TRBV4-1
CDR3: CASSQSSGQIINYGYTF
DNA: TGCGCCAGCAGCCAAAGCTCGGGACAGATTATTAACTATGGCTACACCTTC

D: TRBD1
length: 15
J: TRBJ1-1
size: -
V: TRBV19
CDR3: CASRDRTILNTEAFF
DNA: TGTGCCAGTAGGGACAGGACAATTTTGAACACTGAAGCTTTCTTT

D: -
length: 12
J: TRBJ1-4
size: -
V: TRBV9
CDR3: CASSGRDEKLFF
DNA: TGTGCCAGCAGCGGAAGAGATGAAAAACTGTTTTTT

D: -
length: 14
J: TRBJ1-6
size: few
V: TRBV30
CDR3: CAWSVGFGDSPLHF
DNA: TGTGCCTGGAGTGTGGGCTTCGGGGATTCACCCCTCCACTTT

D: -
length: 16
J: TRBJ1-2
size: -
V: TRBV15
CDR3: CATSLRRGGANYGYTF
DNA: TGTGCCACCAGCCTCCGGAGGGGGGGAGCTAACTATGGCTACACCTTC

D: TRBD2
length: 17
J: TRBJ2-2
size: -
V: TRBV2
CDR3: CASIFSSGGANTGELFF
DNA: TGTGCCAGCATTTTTTCTAGCGGGGGAGCGAACACCGGGGAGCTGTTTTTT

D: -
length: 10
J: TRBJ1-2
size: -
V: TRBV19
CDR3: CASYGYGYTF
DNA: TGTGCCAGTTACGGGTATGGCTACACCTTC

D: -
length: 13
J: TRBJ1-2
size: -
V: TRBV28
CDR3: CASSLSAIYGYTF
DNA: TGTGCCAGCAGTTTAAGCGCGATCTATGGCTACACCTTC

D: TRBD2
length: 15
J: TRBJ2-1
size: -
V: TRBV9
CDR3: CASSVDPSGTNEQFF
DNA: TGTGCCAGCAGCGTAGATCCTAGCGGCACCAATGAGCAGTTCTTC

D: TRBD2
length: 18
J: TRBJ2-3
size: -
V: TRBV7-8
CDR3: CASSSRLAGSTSTDTQYF
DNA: TGTGCCAGCAGCTCACGACTAGCGGGGTCGACTAGCACAGATACGCAGTATTTT

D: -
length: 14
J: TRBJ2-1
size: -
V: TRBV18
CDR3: CASSPRQGVNEQFF
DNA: TGTGCCAGCTCACCGAGGCAAGGGGTCAATGAGCAGTTCTTC

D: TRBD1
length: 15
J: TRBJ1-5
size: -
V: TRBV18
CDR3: CASSPTRGPDQPQHF
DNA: TGTGCCAGCTCACCAACCAGGGGGCCGGATCAGCCCCAGCATTTT

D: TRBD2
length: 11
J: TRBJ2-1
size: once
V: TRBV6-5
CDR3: CASGWGGEQFF
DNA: TGTGCCAGCGGTTGGGGGGGTGAGCAGTTCTTC